A selection of T cell receptor beta chains follows, all from one sample in a study of blood T cells in healthy people across ages. Using its own MiXCR run on the 5' RACE reads, TCRdb lists one record per CDR3 protein. This sample has roughly 700,000 distinct CDR3 sequences, with approximately 49% found just once. Material for sequencing was blood. Receptors were obtained from a woman aged 55-69 years in good health. Each CDR3 is given with its conserved first and last residue. D genes are given only for firm matches. For some rows the clone size is stated as once, few or many, or as a class when expanded; others skip it.

len	v_gene	abundance	j_gene	d_gene	CDR3nt	CDR3aa
15	TRBV7-3	.	TRBJ2-3	TRBD2	TGTGCCAGCAGCTTAACTAGCGGGAGTCTTAGTACGCAGTATTTT	CASSLTSGSLSTQYF
12	TRBV28	.	TRBJ1-2	.	TGTGCCAGCAGTACCTATCGGGATGGCTACACCTTC	CASSTYRDGYTF
15	TRBV20-1	.	TRBJ2-6	.	TGCAGTGCTAGTATAGCCGCCTCTGGGGCCAACGTCCTGACTTTC	CSASIAASGANVLTF
17	TRBV28	once	TRBJ2-4	TRBD2	TGTGCCAGCAGTTTTTTCCCAGCGGGAGTGGCCAAAAACATTCAGTACTTC	CASSFFPAGVAKNIQYF
15	TRBV5-1	few	TRBJ2-1	.	TGCGCCAGCAGCTTGGATGGGGGTAAAGGGAATGAGCAGTTCTTC	CASSLDGGKGNEQFF
13	TRBV29-1	.	TRBJ1-1	.	TGCAGCGGAACGCGGGACGGATACACTGAAGCTTTCTTT	CSGTRDGYTEAFF
16	TRBV3-1	.	TRBJ1-2	TRBD1	TGTGCCAGCAGCCAACCGAGGACAGGCAAGAACTATGGCTACACCTTC	CASSQPRTGKNYGYTF
15	TRBV5-1	.	TRBJ2-3	TRBD2	TGCGCCAGCAGTTCCGGGACTAGTAAGACAGATACGCAGTATTTT	CASSSGTSKTDTQYF
15	TRBV4-3	few	TRBJ2-7	.	TGCGCCAGCAGCCAATACGGCGGTACCTCCTACGAGCAGTACTTC	CASSQYGGTSYEQYF
14	TRBV6-2/TRBV6-3	.	TRBJ2-7	.	TGTGCCAGCAGTTACTCCGGCTTGGAGGGCGAGCAGTACTTC	CASSYSGLEGEQYF
12	TRBV14	few	TRBJ2-3	.	TGTGCCAGCAGCCAAGGAGGGAGTACGCAGTATTTT	CASSQGGSTQYF
15	TRBV28	.	TRBJ2-7	TRBD2	TGTGCCAGCCGACGCGGGAGGGCCGGTCCCTACGAGCAGTACTTC	CASRRGRAGPYEQYF
15	TRBV12-3/TRBV12-4	.	TRBJ2-7	TRBD2	TGTGCCAGCAGTTCCCAAACTGGGACTAGCGGGAGGCAGTACTTC	CASSSQTGTSGRQYF
13	TRBV7-9	.	TRBJ2-2	.	TGTGCCAGCAGCTTCGAGGGGGCCGGGGAGCTGTTTTTT	CASSFEGAGELFF
15	TRBV7-9	.	TRBJ2-3	.	TGTGCCAGCAGCTCCCTACTAAGGACCACAGATACGCAGTATTTT	CASSSLLRTTDTQYF
17	TRBV6-5	few	TRBJ2-5	TRBD2	TGTGCCAGCAGTTACTCGTTCCTAGCGGGAGTTTTAAGAGAGCAGTACTTC	CASSYSFLAGVLREQYF
15	TRBV3-1	few	TRBJ2-3	TRBD1	TGTGCCAGCAGCAGCCGGGACAGGGTCGCAGATACGCAGTATTTT	CASSSRDRVADTQYF
15	TRBV6-5	.	TRBJ2-4	TRBD2	TGTGCCAGCAGTTCCTCGGCGGGAGGAGAGGTGCTCCAGTACTTC	CASSSSAGGEVLQYF
15	TRBV29-1	.	TRBJ1-6	TRBD1	TGCAGCGTCGCGACAGGGGGCACGCATAATTCACCCCTCCACTTT	CSVATGGTHNSPLHF
17	TRBV7-2	.	TRBJ2-3	.	TGTGCCAGCAGCAAGCAGGGTGGGCTAGCCGTCACAGATACGCAGTATTTT	CASSKQGGLAVTDTQYF
13	TRBV13	.	TRBJ2-7	TRBD1	TGTGCCAGCAGAGGACAGGGGGTAGACGAGCAGTACTTC	CASRGQGVDEQYF
14	TRBV4-3	.	TRBJ2-3	TRBD2	TGCGCCAGCAGCCCAGGACTAGCGGACGGTACGCAGTATTTT	CASSPGLADGTQYF
15	TRBV4-3	.	TRBJ2-5	.	TGCGCCAGCGGCCTTGGGGGGCGCACGGAGGAGACCCAGTACTTC	CASGLGGRTEETQYF
13	TRBV20-1	.	TRBJ1-2	.	TGCAGTGCTAGAGATCGAGGAATAAATGGCTACACCTTC	CSARDRGINGYTF
16	TRBV21-1	.	TRBJ1-1	.	TGTGCCAGCAGCAAGCCCTTTCGAGGGGGAAACACTGAAGCTTTCTTT	CASSKPFRGGNTEAFF
17	TRBV7-9	few	TRBJ2-4	TRBD2	TGTGCCAGCAGCCCTACATGGGAGCGGGAGGGGGAGAACATTCAGTACTTC	CASSPTWEREGENIQYF
15	TRBV5-1	few	TRBJ2-7	TRBD1	TGCGCCAGCAGCACCCGACAGGGAAGCTCCTACGAGCAGTACTTC	CASSTRQGSSYEQYF
11	TRBV12-3/TRBV12-4	many	TRBJ1-2	.	TGTGCCACCAGCTCAGGGGAGATCTACACCTTC	CATSSGEIYTF
12	TRBV29-1	.	TRBJ1-1	.	TGCAGCGTGACCCCCCCGGGGACTGAAGCTTTCTTT	CSVTPPGTEAFF
16	TRBV9	.	TRBJ2-3	.	TGTGCCAGCAGCGTACGGGAGACAGGGTCTGAAACTACGCAGTATTTT	CASSVRETGSETTQYF
15	TRBV18	.	TRBJ2-4	.	TGTGCCAGCTCACCCTCGGACGTGGCCAAAAACATTCAGTACTTC	CASSPSDVAKNIQYF
14	TRBV20-1	.	TRBJ2-5	.	TGCAGTGCTACAGGGCAGGGGTCCTACAATGAGCAGTACTTC	CSATGQGSYNEQYF
14	TRBV7-9	many	TRBJ2-5	TRBD1	TGTGCCAGCAGCTTATCGGACAGGGAGGCGACCCAGTACTTC	CASSLSDREATQYF
14	TRBV10-3	few	TRBJ2-7	.	TGTGCCATCAGTGACTCAGGGAGCTCCTACGAGCAGTACTTC	CAISDSGSSYEQYF
19	TRBV4-1	.	TRBJ2-1	TRBD2	TGCGCCAGCAGCCAAGATGGGGGGCTAGCGGGAAACACCTACAATGAGCAGTTCTTC	CASSQDGGLAGNTYNEQFF
16	TRBV7-2	many	TRBJ2-7	TRBD2	TGTGCCAGCAGCCCGTCTAGCGGGAGGACCCTTTGCGAGCAGTACTTC	CASSPSSGRTLCEQYF
14	TRBV20-1	.	TRBJ2-7	.	TGCAGTGCTAGAGATACAGGAACCTTCTACGAGCAGTACTTC	CSARDTGTFYEQYF
16	TRBV10-3	.	TRBJ2-3	.	TGTGCCATCGGAGGGGAAGTGGGACCTGGCACAGATACGCAGTATTTT	CAIGGEVGPGTDTQYF
16	TRBV9	.	TRBJ1-4	.	TGTGCCAGCAGCCCAGGGGCCGTCCGATCGGGTGAAAAACTGTTTTTT	CASSPGAVRSGEKLFF
18	TRBV27	.	TRBJ1-6	.	TGTGCCAGCAGTTTATGGATCCGGGACACTCTTAATAATTCACCCCTCCACTTT	CASSLWIRDTLNNSPLHF